A selection of T cell receptor beta chains follows, all from one sample in a study of cytomegalovirus exposure and HLA in healthy donors. The protocol was immunoSEQ multiplex PCR, while the TCRdb copy is restricted to in-frame clones and leaves out a portion. This sample has some 250,000 clones; 90% occur once, and the top ten carry 0.35% to 0.45%. Specimen: PBMCs. These receptors originate from a woman under 30 in good health and CMV-seronegative. CDR3s leave out the opening cysteine and the closing phenylalanine or tryptophan.

V: TRBV5-1
length: 14
CDR3: ASRLEEQGAGTEAF

V: TRBV11-2
length: 11
CDR3: ASSPGTDYGYT

V: TRBV10-3
length: 15
CDR3: AISESGHLGGNQPQH

V: TRBV9
length: 12
CDR3: ASSGGQGHYGYT

V: TRBV6-6
length: 14
CDR3: ASRSPYGTSGNEQF

V: TRBV7-9
length: 12
CDR3: ASSPLGAGETQY

V: TRBV5-1
length: 13
CDR3: ASSLVSGQGTEAF

V: TRBV5-6
length: 11
CDR3: ASSHYRTGELF

V: TRBV28
length: 14
CDR3: ASSFDYRGRNYGYT

V: TRBV6-1
length: 12
CDR3: ASTSGGEGTEAF

V: TRBV2
length: 13
CDR3: ASRPTGDYNSPLH

V: TRBV18
length: 11
CDR3: ASSPGMNQPQH

V: TRBV5-1
length: 12
CDR3: ASSLGGSPGPQH

V: TRBV28
length: 14
CDR3: ASSLSPGRNQETQY

V: TRBV2
length: 11
CDR3: ASFSRVDTEAF

V: TRBV5-6
length: 14
CDR3: ASSPQAAPAGNTIY

V: TRBV27
length: 12
CDR3: ASSRTSGLRAQY

V: TRBV6-5
length: 13
CDR3: ASSYQRDTYNEQF

V: TRBV6-5
length: 14
CDR3: ASSSPGQGATNEQF

V: TRBV2
length: 15
CDR3: ASSEVRGTGSRNEQF

V: TRBV7-3
length: 15
CDR3: ASSSTPGTGANNEQF

V: TRBV5-1
length: 11
CDR3: AVSKGSYNEQF

V: TRBV7-2
length: 12
CDR3: ASSSTGAAYGYT

V: TRBV7-8
length: 13
CDR3: ASSRPRTVTDTQY

V: TRBV5-1
length: 11
CDR3: ASRRTGGYEQY

V: TRBV18
length: 12
CDR3: ASSGREGKNEQF

V: TRBV28
length: 12
CDR3: ASSSGGTNEKLF

V: TRBV4-1
length: 9
CDR3: ASSQDIEQF

V: TRBV27
length: 14
CDR3: ASSLSRGVRTYEQY

V: TRBV27
length: 13
CDR3: ASRQWATGPETQY

V: TRBV30
length: 11
CDR3: AWGPGQGLAQH

V: TRBV5-4
length: 13
CDR3: ASSQIGTGDTEAF

V: TRBV6-1
length: 12
CDR3: ASSVHRVSYEQY

V: TRBV30
length: 14
CDR3: AWSVLGESSYNEQF

V: TRBV9
length: 13
CDR3: ASSATGGPNEKLF

V: TRBV30
length: 11
CDR3: AWSGGGADEQY

V: TRBV11-1
length: 14
CDR3: ASSLLAGVNTGELF

V: TRBV19
length: 13
CDR3: ASSMTLDSNYGYT

V: TRBV18
length: 14
CDR3: ASSPTGPPSNQPQH

V: TRBV4-1
length: 10
CDR3: ASSQDPGGYT

V: TRBV27
length: 14
CDR3: ASSAPTGLGTGELF

V: TRBV28
length: 12
CDR3: ASSLGGEDYGYT

V: TRBV2
length: 13
CDR3: ASKSRTSGGVEQF

V: TRBV27
length: 13
CDR3: ASSRRETGSYGYT

V: TRBV28
length: 11
CDR3: ASSPLADYGYT

V: TRBV15
length: 16
CDR3: ATSRFQVPPDYNSPLH

V: TRBV28
length: 14
CDR3: ASSGGGGAGYDTQY

V: TRBV27
length: 12
CDR3: ASKRQGSHYGYT